The rows below give T cell receptor beta chains drawn from one sample of a study of blood T cell repertoires in COVID-19. Clones were sequenced by immunoSEQ multiplex PCR, and TCRdb holds only the in-frame ones, with some missing. In the table there are approximately 18,000 clones, roughly 81% of which are singletons. Sequencing was performed on peripheral blood. These receptors all stem from a man in his 60s with acute or convalescent COVID-19. Both conserved end residues are part of each CDR3. A D gene is named only where the DNA matches it firmly. Size tells how often a clone was seen (once, few, many) or the class of an expanded clone, and some rows leave it out.

TRBV10-3	TRBD2	TRBJ2-3	-	TGTGCCATCAGTGAGTCTAGCTGGCTAGCGGGAGATACGCAGTATTTT	CAISESSWLAGDTQYF
TRBV4-2	TRBD1	TRBJ2-2	-	TGTGCCAGCAGCCAAGTGAGGGCAGGGGGTAGCGGGGAGCTGTTTTTT	CASSQVRAGGSGELFF
TRBV5-4	TRBD2	TRBJ2-5	-	TGTGCCAGCAGCTTGCCAGCGGGGAGTCAAGAGACCCAGTACTTC	CASSLPAGSQETQYF
TRBV7-9	TRBD1	TRBJ1-1	-	TGTGCCAGCAGCTTAAGGACAGGGAGGCGGAACACTGAAGCTTTCTTT	CASSLRTGRRNTEAFF
TRBV5-1	-	TRBJ2-3	once	TGCGCCAGCAGCTTGCAGGGCACAGATACGCAGTATTTT	CASSLQGTDTQYF
TRBV6-5	TRBD1	TRBJ2-4	-	TGTGCCACCCAGGACAGGAAAAACATTCAGTACTTC	CATQDRKNIQYF
TRBV6-5	TRBD1	TRBJ1-3	-	TGTGCCAGTGCGGGACAGGGGGGGACTGGAAACACCATATATTTT	CASAGQGGTGNTIYF
TRBV6-5	-	TRBJ1-1	-	TGTGCCAGCAGGAGGACAACCAACACTGAAGCTTTCTTT	CASRRTTNTEAFF
TRBV18	TRBD1	TRBJ1-2	-	TGTGCCAGCTCACCACCCTCGACAGGGAGCTATGGCTACACCTTC	CASSPPSTGSYGYTF
TRBV21-1	-	TRBJ2-3	-	TGTGCCAGCAGCCTAAAGGCCAATCCGGGACAGGTTACAGATACGCAGTATTTT	CASSLKANPGQVTDTQYF
TRBV2	-	TRBJ2-3	-	TGTGCCAGCAGTGAGACAGGCACAGATACGCAGTATTTT	CASSETGTDTQYF
TRBV4-1	-	TRBJ1-5	once	TGCGCCAGCAGCCAAGATTCAGGGGAAAATCAGCCCCAGCATTTT	CASSQDSGENQPQHF
TRBV6-1	TRBD1	TRBJ1-2	-	TGTGCCAGCAGTGACCTCCAGGGGGCGCGAGGCTACACCTTC	CASSDLQGARGYTF
TRBV6-5	-	TRBJ2-5	-	TGTGCCAGCGGCCTCGAAGGGAGGACCCAGTACTTC	CASGLEGRTQYF
TRBV5-1	-	TRBJ2-1	-	TGCGCCAGCAGCTTGGAAGGGACAACAGCGGATGAGCAGTTCTTC	CASSLEGTTADEQFF
TRBV2	TRBD2	TRBJ2-3	-	TGTGCCAGCAGTGAACGGTTAGCGGGGGGGCGGGGCACAGATACGCAGTATTTT	CASSERLAGGRGTDTQYF
TRBV12-5	-	TRBJ1-1	-	TGTGCTAGTGGTTTGGTACCTCCGGGACAGAACACTGAAGCTTTCTTT	CASGLVPPGQNTEAFF
TRBV7-9	TRBD2	TRBJ2-2	-	TGTGCCAGCAGTTCCACCCCTAGCGGGGGGCTGAGGGAGCTGTTTTTT	CASSSTPSGGLRELFF